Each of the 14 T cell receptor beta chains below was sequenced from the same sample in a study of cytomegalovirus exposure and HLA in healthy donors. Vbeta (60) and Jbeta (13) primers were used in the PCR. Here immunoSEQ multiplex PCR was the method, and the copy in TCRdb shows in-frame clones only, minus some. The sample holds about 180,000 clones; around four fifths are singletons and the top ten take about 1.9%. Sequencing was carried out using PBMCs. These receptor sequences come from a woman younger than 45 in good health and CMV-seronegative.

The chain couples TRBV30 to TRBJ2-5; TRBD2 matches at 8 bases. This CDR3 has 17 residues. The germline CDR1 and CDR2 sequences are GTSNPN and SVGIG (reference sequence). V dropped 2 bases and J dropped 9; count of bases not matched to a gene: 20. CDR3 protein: CAWSHKPGGGPNLAQYF. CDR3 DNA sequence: TGTGCCTGGAGTCATAAGCCGGGGGGGGGTCCCAATTTAGCCCAGTACTTC.

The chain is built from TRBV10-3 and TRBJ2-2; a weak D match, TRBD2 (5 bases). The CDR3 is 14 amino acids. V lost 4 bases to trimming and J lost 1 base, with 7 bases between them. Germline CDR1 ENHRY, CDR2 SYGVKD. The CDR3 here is CAISGTQNTGELFF. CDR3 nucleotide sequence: TGTGCCATCAGTGGGACTCAGAACACCGGGGAGCTGTTTTTT.

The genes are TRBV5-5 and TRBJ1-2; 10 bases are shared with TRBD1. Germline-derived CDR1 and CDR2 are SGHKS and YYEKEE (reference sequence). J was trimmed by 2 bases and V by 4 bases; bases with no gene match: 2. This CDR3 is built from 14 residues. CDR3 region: CASSPGQGNYGYTF. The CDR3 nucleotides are TGTGCCAGCAGCCCGGGACAGGGGAACTATGGCTACACCTTC.

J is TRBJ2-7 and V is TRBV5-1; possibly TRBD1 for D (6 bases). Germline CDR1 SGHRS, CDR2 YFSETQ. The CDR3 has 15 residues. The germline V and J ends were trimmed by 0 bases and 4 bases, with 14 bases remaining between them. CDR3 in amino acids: CASSLVQGPDYEQYF. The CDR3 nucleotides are TGCGCCAGCAGCTTGGTTCAGGGGCCGGATTACGAGCAGTACTTC.

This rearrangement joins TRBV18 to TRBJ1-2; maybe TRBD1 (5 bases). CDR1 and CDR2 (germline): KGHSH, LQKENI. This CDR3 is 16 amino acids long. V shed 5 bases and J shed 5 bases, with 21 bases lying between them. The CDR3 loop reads CASSAKQELPEYGYTF. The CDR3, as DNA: TGTGCCAGCTCAGCCAAACAGGAACTACCAGAGTATGGCTACACCTTC.

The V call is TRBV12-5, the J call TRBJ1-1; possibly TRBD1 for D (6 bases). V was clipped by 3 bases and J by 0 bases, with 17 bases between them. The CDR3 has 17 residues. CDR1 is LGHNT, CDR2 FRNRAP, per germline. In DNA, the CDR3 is TGTGCTAGTGGTTTTTTAAGTCTCGACAGGATGAACACTGAAGCTTTCTTT. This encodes CASGFLSLDRMNTEAFF.

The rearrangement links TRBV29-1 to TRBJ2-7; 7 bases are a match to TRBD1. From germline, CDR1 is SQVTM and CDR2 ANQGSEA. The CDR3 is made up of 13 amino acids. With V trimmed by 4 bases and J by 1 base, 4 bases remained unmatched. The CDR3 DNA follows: TGCAGCGTTGTGAGGGGGCGATCCTACGAGCAGTACTTC. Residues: CSVVRGRSYEQYF.

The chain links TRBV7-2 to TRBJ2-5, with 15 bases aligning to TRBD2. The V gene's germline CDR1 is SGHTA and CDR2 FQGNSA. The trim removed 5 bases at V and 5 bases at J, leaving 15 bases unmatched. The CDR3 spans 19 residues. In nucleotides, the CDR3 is TGTGCCAGCAGCCCCCGGACTAGCGGGGGGGCTGGGTTCCGGGAGACCCAGTACTTC. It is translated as CASSPRTSGGAGFRETQYF.

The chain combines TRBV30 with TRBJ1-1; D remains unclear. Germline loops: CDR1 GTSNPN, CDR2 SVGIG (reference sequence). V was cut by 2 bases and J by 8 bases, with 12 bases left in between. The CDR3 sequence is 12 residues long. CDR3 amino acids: CAWSPLGVEAFF. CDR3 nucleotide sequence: TGTGCCTGGAGTCCCCTCGGAGTCGAAGCTTTCTTT.

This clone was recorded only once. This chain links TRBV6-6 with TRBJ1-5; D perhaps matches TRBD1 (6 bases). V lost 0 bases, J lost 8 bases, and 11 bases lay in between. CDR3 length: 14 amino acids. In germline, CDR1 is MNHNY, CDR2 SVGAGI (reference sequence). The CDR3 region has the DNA TGTGCCAGCAGTTACTCACAGGGAGGGGAGCCCCAGCATTTT. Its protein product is CASSYSQGGEPQHF.

This CDR3 reads CASRSRDRATYEQYF. The DNA for the CDR3 is TGTGCCAGCAGGAGCCGGGACAGAGCGACCTACGAGCAGTACTTC. This rearrangement joins TRBV2 to TRBJ2-7; 7 bases fit TRBD1. Germline V gene sequence: CDR1 SNHLY, CDR2 FYNNEI. This CDR3 comprises 15 residues. Trimming took 6 bases from V and 2 from J; bases not matched to a gene: 10.

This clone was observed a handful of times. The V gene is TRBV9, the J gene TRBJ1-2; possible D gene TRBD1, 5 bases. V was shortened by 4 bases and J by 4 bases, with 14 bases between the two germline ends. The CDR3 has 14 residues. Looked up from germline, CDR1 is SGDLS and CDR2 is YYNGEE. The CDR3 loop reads CASSLGGTIYGYTF. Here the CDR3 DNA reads TGTGCCAGCAGCCTCGGCGGGACCATCTATGGCTACACCTTC.

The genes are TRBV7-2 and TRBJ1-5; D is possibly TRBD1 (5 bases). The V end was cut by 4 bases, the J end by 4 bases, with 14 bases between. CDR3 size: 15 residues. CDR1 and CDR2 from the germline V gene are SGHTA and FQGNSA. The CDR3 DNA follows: TGTGCCAGCAGCTCGCAGGGTGTGAGGAATCAGCCCCAGCATTTT. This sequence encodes CASSSQGVRNQPQHF.

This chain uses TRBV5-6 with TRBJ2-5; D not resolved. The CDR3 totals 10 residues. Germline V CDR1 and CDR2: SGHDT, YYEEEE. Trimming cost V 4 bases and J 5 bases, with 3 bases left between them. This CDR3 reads CASSPETQYF. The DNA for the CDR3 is TGTGCCAGCAGCCCGGAGACCCAGTACTTC.